This TCR beta chain was sequenced for a study of cytomegalovirus exposure and HLA in healthy donors. Study-wide results and limits: High sensitivity and specificity were reportedly achieved when the classifier diagnosed cytomegalovirus status. Cytomegalovirus association was assigned to some 160 TCR beta chains.

The assay was immunoSEQ multiplex PCR, and TCRdb's table has in-frame clones only and misses some. The repertoire holds approximately 200,000 clones, about 89% seen once, with 1% to 1.2% in the top ten. As for this clone: What it binds is not known.

The germline CDR1 and CDR2 sequences are SEHNR and FQNEAQ (reference sequence). V was clipped by 8 bases and J by 2 bases; unmatched bases: 12. This CDR3 is built from 16 residues. Material for sequencing was PBMCs. The genes are TRBV7-9 and TRBJ1-2; 9 positions match TRBD1. This clonotype was sampled from a woman under 30 in good health and CMV-seronegative. The CDR3 spells CASEGTGKFRNYGYTF. The CDR3 nucleotides read TGTGCCAGCGAGGGGACAGGGAAGTTTCGGAACTATGGCTACACCTTC. The whole variable domain, filled in from reference TRBV7-9 and TRBJ1-2, reads DTGVSQNPRHKITKRGQNVTFRCDPISEHNRLYWYRQTLGQGPEFLTYFQNEAQLEKSRLLSDRFSAERPKGSFSTLEIQRTEQGDSAMYLCASEGTGKFRNYGYTFGSGTRLTVV.